A selection of T cell receptor beta chains follows, all from one sample in a study of cytomegalovirus exposure and HLA in healthy donors. Only in-frame clones appear in the TCRdb table, and some are missing; sequencing was by immunoSEQ multiplex PCR. The table records under 200,000 clones, approximately 80% of them present only once. Specimen: PBMCs. The receptor set was obtained from a man aged 35 to 55 in good health and CMV-seropositive. Each CDR3 is given without its conserved first and last residue. A D gene is named only where the DNA matches it firmly.

D	V	J	CDR3
TRBD1	TRBV4-2	TRBJ1-1	ASSPQGAENTEAF
TRBD1	TRBV7-7	TRBJ2-2	ASSLVYRTGDTGELF
TRBD1	TRBV6-5	TRBJ2-7	ASSYRDSSYEQY
-	TRBV5-1	TRBJ2-5	ASSLVGGAGETQY
TRBD1	TRBV19	TRBJ2-5	ASSTSDRDETQY
-	TRBV7-9	TRBJ2-7	ASSLVDSLYEQY
TRBD1	TRBV5-5	TRBJ1-4	ASSLPGTGGAVGEKLF
-	TRBV5-6	TRBJ2-3	ASSLASTDTQY
TRBD1	TRBV28	TRBJ2-1	ASSLVSRGLSSYNEQF
-	TRBV7-8	TRBJ2-3	ASSLSLDRDTDTQY
-	TRBV7-2	TRBJ1-6	ASSPRRGTPQNSPLH